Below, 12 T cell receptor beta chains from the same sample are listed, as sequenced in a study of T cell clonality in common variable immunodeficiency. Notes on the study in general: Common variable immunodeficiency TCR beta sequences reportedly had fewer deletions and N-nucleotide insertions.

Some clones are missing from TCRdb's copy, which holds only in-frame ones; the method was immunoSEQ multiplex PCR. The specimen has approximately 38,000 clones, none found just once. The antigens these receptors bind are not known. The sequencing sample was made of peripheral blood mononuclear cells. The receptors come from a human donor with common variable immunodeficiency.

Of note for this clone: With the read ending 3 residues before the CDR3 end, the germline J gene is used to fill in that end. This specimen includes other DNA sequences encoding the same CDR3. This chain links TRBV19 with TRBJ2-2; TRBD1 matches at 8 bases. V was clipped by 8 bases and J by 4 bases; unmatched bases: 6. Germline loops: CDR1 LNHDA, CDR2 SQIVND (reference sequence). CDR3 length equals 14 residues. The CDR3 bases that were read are TGTGCCAGTCGAAGACAGGGGAGCACCGGGGAG. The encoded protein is CASRRQGSTGE. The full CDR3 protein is CASRRQGSTGELFF.

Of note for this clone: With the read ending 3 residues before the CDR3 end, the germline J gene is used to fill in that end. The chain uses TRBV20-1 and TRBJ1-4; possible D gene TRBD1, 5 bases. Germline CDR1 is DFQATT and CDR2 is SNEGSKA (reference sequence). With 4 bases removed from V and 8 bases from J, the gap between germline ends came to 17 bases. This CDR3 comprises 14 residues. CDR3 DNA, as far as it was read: TGCAGTGCTAATGATGGCAGGGAAATCGAAAAA. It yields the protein CSANDGREIEK. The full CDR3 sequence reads CSANDGREIEKLFF.

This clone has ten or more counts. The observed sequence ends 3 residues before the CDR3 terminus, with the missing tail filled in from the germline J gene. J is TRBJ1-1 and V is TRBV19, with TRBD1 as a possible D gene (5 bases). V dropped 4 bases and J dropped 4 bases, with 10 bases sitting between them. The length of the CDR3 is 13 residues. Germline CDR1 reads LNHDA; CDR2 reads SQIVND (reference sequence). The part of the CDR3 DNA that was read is TGTGCCAGTAGTAGGGCAGGGCCCACTGAA. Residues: CASSRAGPTE. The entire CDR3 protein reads CASSRAGPTEAFF.

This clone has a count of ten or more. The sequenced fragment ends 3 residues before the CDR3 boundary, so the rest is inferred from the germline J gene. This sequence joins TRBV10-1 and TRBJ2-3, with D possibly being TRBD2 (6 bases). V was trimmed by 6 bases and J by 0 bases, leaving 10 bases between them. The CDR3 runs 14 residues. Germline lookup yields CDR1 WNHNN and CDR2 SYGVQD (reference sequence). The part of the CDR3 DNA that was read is TGCGCCAGCAGCCCCGGGGGTAGCACAGATACG. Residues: CASSPGGSTDT. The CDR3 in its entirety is CASSPGGSTDTQYF.

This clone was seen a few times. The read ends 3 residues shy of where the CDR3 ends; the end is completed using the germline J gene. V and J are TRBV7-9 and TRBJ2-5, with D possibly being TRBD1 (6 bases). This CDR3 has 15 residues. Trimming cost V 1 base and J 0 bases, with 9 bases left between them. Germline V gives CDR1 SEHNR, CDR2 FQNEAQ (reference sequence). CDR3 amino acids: CASSLGQVNQETQYF. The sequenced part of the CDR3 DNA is TGTGCCAGCAGCTTAGGACAGGTGAACCAAGAGACC. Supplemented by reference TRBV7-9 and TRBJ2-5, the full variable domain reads DTGVSQNPRHKITKRGQNVTFRCDPISEHNRLYWYRQTLGQGPEFLTYFQNEAQLEKSRLLSDRFSAERPKGSFSTLEIQRTEQGDSAMYLCASSLGQVNQETQYFGPGTRLLVL.

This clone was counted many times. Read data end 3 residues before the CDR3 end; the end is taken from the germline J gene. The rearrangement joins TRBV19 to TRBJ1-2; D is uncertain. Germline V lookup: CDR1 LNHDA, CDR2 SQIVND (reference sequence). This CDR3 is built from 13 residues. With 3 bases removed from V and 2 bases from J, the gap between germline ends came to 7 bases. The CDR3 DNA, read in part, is TGTGCCAGTAGTATCGGAGGGAACTATGGC. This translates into CASSIGGNYG. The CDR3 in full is CASSIGGNYGYTF.

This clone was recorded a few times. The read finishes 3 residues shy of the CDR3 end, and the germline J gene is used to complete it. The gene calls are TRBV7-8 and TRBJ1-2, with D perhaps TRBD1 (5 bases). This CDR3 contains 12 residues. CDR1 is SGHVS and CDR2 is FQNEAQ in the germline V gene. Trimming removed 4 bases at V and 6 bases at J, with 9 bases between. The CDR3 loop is CASSSSGNGYTF. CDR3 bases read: TGTGCCAGCAGCTCTTCAGGGAATGGC.

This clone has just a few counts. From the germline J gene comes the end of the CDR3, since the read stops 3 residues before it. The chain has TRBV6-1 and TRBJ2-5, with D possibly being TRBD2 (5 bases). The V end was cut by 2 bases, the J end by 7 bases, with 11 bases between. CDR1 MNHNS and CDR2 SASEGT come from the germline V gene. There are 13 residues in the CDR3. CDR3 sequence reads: CASSERPRGTQYF. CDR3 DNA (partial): TGTGCCAGCAGTGAAAGACCCCGGGGGACC.

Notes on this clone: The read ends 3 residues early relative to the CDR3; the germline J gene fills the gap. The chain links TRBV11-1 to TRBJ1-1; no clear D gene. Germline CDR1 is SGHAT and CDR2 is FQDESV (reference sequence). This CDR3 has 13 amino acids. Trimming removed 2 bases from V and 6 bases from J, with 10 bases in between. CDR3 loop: CASSLWPISEAFF. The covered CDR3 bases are TGTGCCAGCAGCTTATGGCCGATCTCTGAA.

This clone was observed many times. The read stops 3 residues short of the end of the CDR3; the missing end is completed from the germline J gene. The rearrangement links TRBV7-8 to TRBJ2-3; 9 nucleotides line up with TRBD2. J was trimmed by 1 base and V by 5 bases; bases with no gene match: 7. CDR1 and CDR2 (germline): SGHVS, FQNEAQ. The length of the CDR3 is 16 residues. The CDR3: CASSPGIAGGTDTQYF. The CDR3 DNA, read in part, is TGTGCCAGCAGCCCCGGGATAGCGGGGGGCACAGATACG.

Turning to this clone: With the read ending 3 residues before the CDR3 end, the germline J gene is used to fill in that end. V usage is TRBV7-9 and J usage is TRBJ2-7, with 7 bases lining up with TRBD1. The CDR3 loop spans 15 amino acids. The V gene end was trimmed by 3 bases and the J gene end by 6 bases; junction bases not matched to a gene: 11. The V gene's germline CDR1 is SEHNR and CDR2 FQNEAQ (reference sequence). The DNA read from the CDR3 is TGTGCCAGCAGCTTCCCGGACAGGCCCCCGGGCGAG. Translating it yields CASSFPDRPPGE. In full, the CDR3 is CASSFPDRPPGEQYF.

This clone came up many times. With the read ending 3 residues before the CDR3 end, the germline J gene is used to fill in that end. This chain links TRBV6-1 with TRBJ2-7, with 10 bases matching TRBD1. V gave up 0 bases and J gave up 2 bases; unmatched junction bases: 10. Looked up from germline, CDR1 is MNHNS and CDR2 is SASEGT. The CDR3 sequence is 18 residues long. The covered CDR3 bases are TGTGCCAGCAGTGAAGCCGTGGGAGGGACAGGGGTGCCCTACGAG. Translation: CASSEAVGGTGVPYE. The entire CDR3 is CASSEAVGGTGVPYEQYF.